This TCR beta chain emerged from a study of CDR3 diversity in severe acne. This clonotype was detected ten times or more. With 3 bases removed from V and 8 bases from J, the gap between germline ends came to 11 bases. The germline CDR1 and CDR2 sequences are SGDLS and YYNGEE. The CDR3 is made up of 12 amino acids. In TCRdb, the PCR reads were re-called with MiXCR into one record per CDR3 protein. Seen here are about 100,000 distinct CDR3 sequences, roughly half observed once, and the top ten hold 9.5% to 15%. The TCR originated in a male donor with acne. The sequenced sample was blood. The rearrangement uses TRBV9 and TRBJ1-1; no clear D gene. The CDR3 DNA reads TGTGCCAGCAGCGATGGACGTAGCGAAGCTTTCTTT. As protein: CASSDGRSEAFF.